This TCR beta chain was recorded in a study of blood T cell repertoires in COVID-19. Study background: Italy, Spain and the United States were the sources of the convalescent and acute COVID-19 samples.

Original processing notes: By means of reference gene primer amplification, nucleated cell counts were estimated. Method: immunoSEQ multiplex PCR; TCRdb's copy keeps in-frame clones and lacks some. Clonal size and the V and J genes are those of that table, whereas D and trimming came from the DNA. The table includes roughly 190,000 clones, about 88% detected once. This receptor was obtained from a woman older than 75 in a cohort sampled during active or convalescent COVID-19. The sequencing sample was made of peripheral blood.

The DNA of the CDR3 is TGTGCCAGCAGCCCGGAGACAGGGTTTTCCTATGGCTACACCTTC. Translation: CASSPETGFSYGYTF. The V gene is TRBV7-9, the J gene TRBJ1-2; TRBD1 aligns across 7 bases. CDR3 length equals 15 residues. V lost 5 bases to trimming and J lost 4 bases; unmatched junction nucleotides: 10. The germline CDR1 and CDR2 sequences are SEHNR and FQNEAQ (reference sequence).